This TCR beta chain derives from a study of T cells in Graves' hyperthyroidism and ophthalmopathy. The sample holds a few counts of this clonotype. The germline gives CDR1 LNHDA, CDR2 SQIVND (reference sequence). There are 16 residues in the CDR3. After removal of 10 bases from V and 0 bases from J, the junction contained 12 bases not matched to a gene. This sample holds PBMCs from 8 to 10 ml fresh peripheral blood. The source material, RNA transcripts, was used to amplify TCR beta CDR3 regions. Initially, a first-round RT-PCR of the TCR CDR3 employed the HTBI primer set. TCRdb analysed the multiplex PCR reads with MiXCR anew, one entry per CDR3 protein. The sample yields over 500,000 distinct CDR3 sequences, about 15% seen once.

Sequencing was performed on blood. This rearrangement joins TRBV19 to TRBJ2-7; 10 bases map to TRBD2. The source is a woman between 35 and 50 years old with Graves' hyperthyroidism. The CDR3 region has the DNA TGTGCCACCTTTGGGACTAGCGCGGAAAGCTCCTACGAGCAGTACTTC. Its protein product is CATFGTSAESSYEQYF. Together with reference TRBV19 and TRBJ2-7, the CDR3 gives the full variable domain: DGGITQSPKYLFRKEGQNVTLSCEQNLNHDAMYWYRQDPGQGLRLIYYSQIVNDFQKGDIAEGYSVSREKKESFPLTVTSAQKNPTAFYLCATFGTSAESSYEQYFGPGTRLTVT.